The next 30 T cell receptor beta chains were all read from a single sample in a study of OX40 agonist ivuxolimab in advanced cancers. Repertoires were generated with immunoSEQ multiplex PCR, while TCRdb's copy carries only in-frame clones and drops some. The table has roughly 40,000 clones, 75% to 90% seen once. The source material was CD4+ or CD8+ T cells sorted from blood, sampled in a trial of the OX40 agonist ivuxolimab. The receptor source for this set is an adult with an advanced solid tumor such as melanoma, head and neck, liver or kidney cancer.

This chain uses TRBV7-8 with TRBJ2-5; unclear D gene. Germline V gives CDR1 SGHVS, CDR2 FQNEAQ. V lost 1 base, J lost 1 base, and 4 bases lay in between. This CDR3 has 13 amino acids. CDR3 bases: TGTGCCAGCAGCTTAGTAAGCCAAGAGACCCAGTACTTC. It codes for CASSLVSQETQYF.

The J gene is TRBJ1-4, the V gene TRBV27, with 8 bases matching TRBD1. Per germline, CDR1 MNHEY and CDR2 SMNVEV (reference sequence). Trimming at V came to 7 bases and at J to 3 bases, leaving 7 bases not matched to a gene. The CDR3 has 15 amino acids. The CDR3 region has the DNA TGTGCCAGCACCCTAACAGGGGGTCCTAATGAAAAACTGTTTTTT. Its translation is CASTLTGGPNEKLFF.

The CDR3 nucleotides are TGTGCCAGCAGTTACTCGGACTTTGAAGCTTTCTTT. This translates into CASSYSDFEAFF. The V gene is TRBV6-6, the J gene TRBJ1-1; D remains unclear. This CDR3 is 12 amino acids long. The germline gives CDR1 MNHNY, CDR2 SVGAGI (reference sequence). Trimming removed 0 bases from V and 7 bases from J, with 6 bases in between.

The chain combines TRBV5-8 with TRBJ2-2, with 8 positions matching TRBD1. After removal of 3 bases from V and 7 bases from J, the junction contained 8 bases not matched to a gene. There are 15 residues in the CDR3. Germline CDR1 SGHTS, CDR2 YDEGEE. CDR3 loop: CASSSGTGRFGELFF. The CDR3 nucleotides read TGTGCCAGCAGCTCCGGGACAGGACGATTCGGGGAGCTGTTTTTT.

The chain recombines TRBV18 with TRBJ1-2; D may be TRBD1 (6 bases). The germline V gene encodes CDR1 KGHSH and CDR2 LQKENI. The V and J ends lost 4 bases and 4 bases respectively, with 10 bases between them. This CDR3 spans 13 amino acids. In DNA form, the CDR3 reads TGTGCCAGCTCACGGACAGCGGCCTATGGCTACACCTTC. Protein product: CASSRTAAYGYTF.

The CDR3 DNA reads TGTGCCAGCAGTCCGAACGTGGTCATTAGCAATCAGCCCCAGCATTTT. As protein: CASSPNVVISNQPQHF. The gene calls are TRBV2 and TRBJ1-5; no clear D. The CDR3 loop spans 16 amino acids. The ends were cut back, 5 bases at V and 0 bases at J, with 14 bases in the middle. Germline CDR1 reads SNHLY; CDR2 reads FYNNEI.

This sequence joins TRBV6-6 and TRBJ2-1; D might be TRBD1 (6 bases). The germline V gene has CDR1 MNHNY and CDR2 SVGAGI (reference sequence). V was pared by 6 bases and J by 10 bases, with 25 bases between. The length of the CDR3 is 16 residues. The CDR3 DNA reads TGTGCCAGCAGCCTGCCCGGGACAAGGGCCGCCAAGGAGCAGTTCTTC. This gives the protein CASSLPGTRAAKEQFF.

The rearrangement joins TRBV2 to TRBJ2-1, with a possible D match to TRBD1 (5 bases). Trimming took off 3 bases at V and 1 base at J, with 10 bases between the two ends. Germline assignment: CDR1 SNHLY and CDR2 FYNNEI. CDR3 length: 15 residues. The CDR3, as DNA: TGTGCCAGCAGTGAGACGACAGATTCCTACAATGAGCAGTTCTTC. Protein product: CASSETTDSYNEQFF.

This clone was counted a single time. The chain combines TRBV5-1 with TRBJ2-5; no clear D gene. The J call may be wrong; the DNA end is better matched by TRBJ2-7. The V gene's germline CDR1 is SGHRS and CDR2 YFSETQ. The CDR3 runs to 13 residues. Here the CDR3 reads CASSPGMVYEQYF. The CDR3 coding sequence is TGCGCCAGCAGCCCCGGAATGGTTTACGAGCAGTACTTC.

The chain uses TRBV6-5 and TRBJ1-1, with TRBD1 identical over 7 bases. In germline, CDR1 is MNHEY, CDR2 SVGAGI. Germline trimming cut 2 bases from V and 4 bases from J; bases unmatched to any gene: 4. This CDR3 is 14 amino acids long. The CDR3 spells CASSYSRGFTEAFF. CDR3 bases: TGTGCCAGCAGTTACAGCAGGGGGTTCACTGAAGCTTTCTTT.

The genes are TRBV5-1 and TRBJ2-3; perhaps TRBD1 as D (7 bases). There are 14 residues in the CDR3. Deletions cut 4 bases from V and 4 bases from J, with 13 bases between. Germline V gene lookup returns CDR1 SGHRS and CDR2 YFSETQ. CDR3 sequence reads: CASSGQGGADTQYF. The CDR3 DNA follows: TGCGCCAGCAGCGGCCAGGGGGGCGCAGATACGCAGTATTTT.

In its sample, this clone is medium-sized. The chain has TRBV2 and TRBJ1-5; possibly TRBD1 for D (6 bases). The V end lost 7 bases, the J end lost 5 bases, and 12 bases lay between the germline ends. Germline assignment: CDR1 SNHLY and CDR2 FYNNEI. CDR3 length: 13 amino acids. The CDR3 nucleotides are TGTGCCAGCAACCGGGACATCGATCAGCCCCAGCATTTT. It codes for CASNRDIDQPQHF.

This sequence joins TRBV19 and TRBJ2-5; 9 nucleotides match TRBD1. CDR1 LNHDA and CDR2 SQIVND come from the germline V gene (reference sequence). The trim removed 6 bases at V and 0 bases at J, leaving 5 bases unmatched. This CDR3 has 15 amino acids. The CDR3 DNA sequence: TGTGCCAGTAGCCCCGGACAGGGGTACCAAGAGACCCAGTACTTC. This sequence encodes CASSPGQGYQETQYF.

This chain links TRBV7-2 with TRBJ2-5; 8 bases map to TRBD1. Germline loops: CDR1 SGHTA, CDR2 FQGNSA. With 4 bases clipped from V and 4 bases from J, the junction kept 8 bases outside the gene matches. The CDR3 has 15 residues. The CDR3 protein is CASSYQTGAGETQYF. The CDR3, as DNA: TGTGCCAGCAGCTATCAGACAGGGGCCGGAGAGACCCAGTACTTC.

This sequence joins TRBV29-1 and TRBJ1-2, with 10 bases fitting TRBD1. V lost 6 bases, J lost 6 bases, and 10 bases stayed unmatched. This CDR3 is built from 14 residues. Germline CDR1 is SQVTM and CDR2 is ANQGSEA. The CDR3 protein is CSVETGTGDDGYTF. The CDR3 DNA is TGCAGCGTGGAGACCGGGACAGGGGATGATGGCTACACCTTC.

This clone was detected a few times. J is TRBJ2-7 and V is TRBV2; no reliable D call. Trimming removed 4 bases at V and 0 bases at J, with 4 bases between. The germline V gene has CDR1 SNHLY and CDR2 FYNNEI. The CDR3 is made up of 12 amino acids. The CDR3 region is CASSVSSYEQYV. DNA of the CDR3: TGTGCCAGCAGTGTGTCCTCCTACGAGCAGTACGTC.

This clone was observed a few times. This chain links TRBV4-3 with TRBJ2-7; 7 nucleotides agree with TRBD1. The germline CDR1 and CDR2 sequences are LGHNA and YSLEER. V was pared by 3 bases and J by 0 bases, with 8 bases of the junction left unmatched. CDR3 size: 16 residues. The CDR3 bases are TGCGCCAGCAGCCAGGATAGACAGGGCTTCTCCTACGAGCAGTACTTC. Amino acids: CASSQDRQGFSYEQYF.

In regard to this clone: An end of the junction differs from the germline gene, which may be a read error. The CDR3 protein is CASKGGGGTGELFF. DNA for the CDR3: TGTGCTAGCAAGGGAGGAGGAGGGACCGGGGAGCTGTTTTTT. The chain uses TRBV7-7 and TRBJ2-2; maybe TRBD2 (6 bases). From germline, CDR1 is SSHAT and CDR2 FNYEAQ (reference sequence). This CDR3 is built from 14 residues.

The chain recombines TRBV20-1 with TRBJ1-2, with D unresolved. V gave up 4 bases and J gave up 1 base, with 1 base separating them. Germline CDR1 and CDR2: DFQATT and SNEGSKA (reference sequence). The CDR3 extends over 10 amino acids. The CDR3 sequence: CSANNYGYTF. In DNA, the CDR3 is TGCAGTGCTAATAACTATGGCTACACCTTC.

The V and J genes are TRBV7-2 and TRBJ2-5, with D perhaps TRBD2 (6 bases). V lost 3 bases to trimming and J lost 5 bases, with 16 bases between them. Germline loops: CDR1 SGHTA, CDR2 FQGNSA. The CDR3 runs to 15 residues. CDR3 nucleotides: TGTGCCAGCAGCTTCCCCCTGGCGGGGTTGGAGACCCAGTACTTC. Residues: CASSFPLAGLETQYF.

J is TRBJ2-7 and V is TRBV18; D gene uncertain. Looked up from germline, CDR1 is KGHSH and CDR2 is LQKENI. The V end lost 2 bases, the J end lost 1 base, and 6 bases lay between the germline ends. The CDR3 covers 13 residues. The CDR3 DNA reads as TGTGCCAGCTCACCAAACCCTTCCTACGAGCAGTACTTC. This encodes CASSPNPSYEQYF.

This clone was detected once. This chain joins TRBV7-9 and TRBJ1-4; 10 bases line up with TRBD1. There are 14 residues in the CDR3. From germline, CDR1 is SEHNR and CDR2 FQNEAQ (reference sequence). V shed 5 bases, J shed 6 bases, and the junction held 3 bases outside the gene matches. Here the CDR3 DNA reads TGTGCCAGCAGCGCCGGGACAGGGGATGAAAAACTGTTTTTT. It yields the protein CASSAGTGDEKLFF.

The V gene is TRBV7-6, the J gene TRBJ2-3, with 14 nucleotides matching TRBD2. The J segment lost 3 bases and the V segment lost 2 bases, leaving 10 bases of the junction unmatched. CDR3 length equals 19 residues. Per germline, CDR1 SGHVS and CDR2 FNYEAQ. Here the CDR3 DNA reads TGTGCCAGCAGCTTAATAGGGACTAGCGGGAGACGAGAAACAGATACGCAGTATTTT. Its protein is CASSLIGTSGRRETDTQYF.

The rearrangement uses TRBV7-7 and TRBJ2-7; tentatively, D is TRBD2 (7 bases). The ends were cut back, 2 bases at V and 4 bases at J, with 15 bases in the middle. The CDR3 has 15 amino acids. CDR1 and CDR2 from the germline V gene are SSHAT and FNYEAQ (reference sequence). CDR3 DNA: TGTGCCAGCAGCTTATATTTGGGAGGGGGTTACGAGCAGTACTTC. This encodes CASSLYLGGGYEQYF.

The sample holds one count of this clone. The chain recombines TRBV15 with TRBJ1-1; TRBD1 is a possible D gene (5 bases). Trimming shortened V by 4 bases and J by 2 bases, and 14 bases separated the two germline ends. This CDR3 is 15 amino acids long. Germline assignment: CDR1 LNHNV and CDR2 YYDKDF (reference sequence). The CDR3 bases are TGTGCCACCAGCACTCCGGCGCAGGGTAACACTGAAGCTTTCTTT. Translation: CATSTPAQGNTEAFF.

This chain links TRBV18 with TRBJ1-5; 9 bases fit TRBD1. Germline CDR1 is KGHSH and CDR2 is LQKENI. The CDR3 loop spans 16 amino acids. Trimming took 0 bases from V and 4 from J; bases not matched to a gene: 4. The CDR3 coding sequence is TGTGCCAGCTCACCACCCGGGACAGGGTTAAATCAGCCCCAGCATTTT. Translated: CASSPPGTGLNQPQHF.

The rearrangement uses TRBV30 and TRBJ2-5; TRBD2 agrees at 9 bases. V shed 4 bases, J shed 5 bases, and the junction held 5 bases outside the gene matches. Germline lookup yields CDR1 GTSNPN and CDR2 SVGIG (reference sequence). The CDR3 totals 13 residues. The CDR3 is CAWKGLARETQYF. DNA for the CDR3: TGTGCCTGGAAGGGACTAGCCCGGGAGACCCAGTACTTC.

The chain has TRBV30 and TRBJ2-7; no clear D gene. CDR1 is GTSNPN and CDR2 is SVGIG in the germline V gene (reference sequence). Trimming pared 2 bases from V and 5 bases from J, leaving 10 bases between. The CDR3 has 12 residues. The CDR3 coding sequence is TGTGCCTGGAGTTACGTTTACGACGAGCAGTACTTC. Protein: CAWSYVYDEQYF. Full variable domain (outside the CDR3, taken from reference TRBV30 and TRBJ2-7): SQTIHQWPATLVQPVGSPLSLECTVEGTSNPNLYWYRQAAGRGLQLLFYSVGIGQISSEVPQNLSASRPQDRQFILSSKKLLLSDSGFYLCAWSYVYDEQYFGPGTRLTVT.

The V call is TRBV7-9, the J call TRBJ2-6; a weak D match, TRBD1 (5 bases). The CDR3 contains 15 residues. Trimming pared 5 bases from V and 6 bases from J, leaving 14 bases between. Germline V gene data show CDR1 as SEHNR and CDR2 as FQNEAQ (reference sequence). CDR3 in DNA: TGTGCCAGCAGCCCCCCCGACAGCCTGGCCAACGTCCTGACTTTC. It translates to CASSPPDSLANVLTF.

J is TRBJ2-5 and V is TRBV18; D call uncertain. CDR1 is KGHSH and CDR2 is LQKENI in the germline V gene. With 5 bases removed from V and 5 bases from J, the gap between germline ends came to 12 bases. The CDR3 loop spans 13 amino acids. For the CDR3, the DNA is TGTGCCAGCTCATCCCAGACCCGGGAGACCCAGTACTTC. Translated: CASSSQTRETQYF.